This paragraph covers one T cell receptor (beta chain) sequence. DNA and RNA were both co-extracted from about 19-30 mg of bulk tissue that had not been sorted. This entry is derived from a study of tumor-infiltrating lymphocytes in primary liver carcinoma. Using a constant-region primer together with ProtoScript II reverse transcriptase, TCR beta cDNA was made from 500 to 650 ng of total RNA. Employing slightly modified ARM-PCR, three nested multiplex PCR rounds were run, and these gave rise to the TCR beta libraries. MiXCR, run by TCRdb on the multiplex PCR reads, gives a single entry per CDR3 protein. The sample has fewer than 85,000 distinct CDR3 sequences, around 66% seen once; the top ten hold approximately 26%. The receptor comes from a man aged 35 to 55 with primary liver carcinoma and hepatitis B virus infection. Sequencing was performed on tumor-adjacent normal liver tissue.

The CDR3, as DNA: TGTGCCAGCAGTTTGGCCCATCCCTTGCTGTATTTT. Protein product: CASSLAHPLLYF. This chain uses TRBV12-3 or TRBV12-4 with TRBJ2-3, with no clear D. The CDR3 runs 12 residues. The germline V and J ends were trimmed by 3 bases and 14 bases, with 15 bases remaining between them.